This TCR beta chain was captured by sequencing in a study of Ad26.COV2.S vaccination and SARS-CoV-2 variants. CDR1 and CDR2 (germline): KGHDR, SFDVKD. The CDR3 loop spans 17 amino acids. Trimming took off 0 bases at V and 2 bases at J, with 10 bases between the two ends. Regarding treatment: some 20 received Ad26.COV2.S at low or high dose, single or two shots; about 5 received placebo; per-sample allocation not given. On day 63 after the first injection, vaccine and placebo recipients gave samples. Clones were read by immunoSEQ multiplex PCR, and TCRdb kept only the in-frame ones, dropping some. The sample yields about 440,000 clones, 90% seen once.

The sequence was collected from a person between 18 and 65 years old who received the Ad26.COV2.S COVID-19 vaccine or a placebo. This chain connects TRBV24-1 to TRBJ2-6; D may be TRBD1 or TRBD2 (5 bases each). Sequenced here: peripheral blood, sampled in a trial of Ad26.COV2.S vaccine versus placebo. CDR3 amino acids: CATSDLSGSPGANVLTF. DNA for the CDR3: TGTGCCACCAGTGATTTGTCAGGGAGTCCTGGGGCCAACGTCCTGACTTTC.